This T cell receptor (beta chain) was sequenced during a study of T cell repertoires in cytomegalovirus infection. TCRdb itself ran the reads through MiXCR, one entry per CDR3 protein. Of some 500,000 distinct CDR3 sequences detected, about 39% appear once; the ten largest clones hold more than 40%. A word on this clonotype: Its antigen is undetermined.

General study points: Totalled public TCR beta family frequency picked out people who carried CMV plus the relevant HLA.

The CDR3 has 15 residues. V trimming: 5 bases; J trimming: 5 bases; junction bases outside the gene matches: 9. The sequencing here drew on cultured PBMCs, taken from culture after CMV antigen stimulation. The receptor was isolated from a human donor in good health (CMV status not recorded). Some clones in this sample may be carry-over from other donors' samples. The J gene is TRBJ2-1, the V gene TRBV6-7; TRBD1 matches 7 bases. TRBV6-7 is an open reading frame whose function is uncertain. This CDR3 is CASSQTERGHNEQFF. The CDR3 coding sequence is TGTGCCAGCAGTCAAACGGAGAGGGGGCACAATGAGCAGTTCTTC.